This TCR beta chain was sequenced for a study of a mutant IDH1 vaccine in newly diagnosed glioma. About the research overall: Vaccination followed radiotherapy alone by 4-6 weeks, or accompanied temozolomide cycles. Patients previously underwent radiotherapy, temozolomide, or both, and most underwent both. Treated patients had a mean age of about 44 years and an approximately 62% male, 37.5% female split.

Measured with immunoSEQ multiplex PCR; TCRdb has only the in-frame clones, and not every one. Of about 68,000 clones listed, 84% are singletons. V was clipped by 3 bases and J by 0 bases, with 10 bases between them. CDR3 length: 15 amino acids. Germline V gene data show CDR1 as SGDLS and CDR2 as YYNGEE. Time point indicated: week 35, safety follow-up. Every vaccination contained 300 ug of the mutant IDH1 20-mer peptide and was paired with topical imiquimod. As to this clone: Its matching antigen is unknown.

The sequencing used PBMCs, collected from a glioma patient whose treatment included an IDH1 peptide vaccine. The TCR comes from a man aged 18 to 29 with glioma. The rearrangement joins TRBV9 to TRBJ1-5, with unresolved D. CDR3 sequence: CASSADTNSNQPQHF. CDR3 in DNA: TGTGCCAGCAGCGCAGATACTAATAGCAATCAGCCCCAGCATTTT.